This entry describes one T cell receptor beta chain. Its target is not known. The CDR3 totals 13 residues. V was trimmed by 1 base and J by 3 bases, leaving 7 bases between them. CDR1 and CDR2 (germline): SGHAT, FQNNGV. This sample is part of a study of PD-L1 blockade in urothelial cancer. Looking at the study overall: Prior chemotherapy ranged from 0 to 3 regimens per patient. Samples of blood were analyzed 3 weeks (second dose) and 6 weeks after treatment start. Notes on the study in general: By 3 weeks, tumor-associated blood clones had expanded more in durable-benefit patients.

Every PCR received spiked-in synthetic TCR analog templates. Here immunoSEQ multiplex PCR was the method, and the copy in TCRdb shows in-frame clones only, minus some. The profile covers about 90,000 clones, with more than 85% appearing a single time and around a tenth taken by the ten largest. Source: PBMCs, taken around atezolizumab (anti-PD-L1) treatment. The TCR comes from a man between 60 and 75 years old with urothelial cancer. This sequence joins TRBV11-2 and TRBJ2-7; D gene unclear. CDR3 amino acids: CASSLGSYYEQYF. The DNA for the CDR3 is TGTGCCAGCAGCTTAGGCAGTTACTACGAGCAGTACTTC.